This T cell receptor beta chain was profiled in a study of T cell responses to AZD1222 COVID-19 vaccine. Whole-study results and caveats: Mostly white British, mostly female donors; authors suggested clonal diversity may be underestimated. Increases in Spike-specific TCR breadth and depth were seen after two AZD1222 doses.

Some clones are missing from TCRdb's copy, which holds only in-frame ones; the method was immunoSEQ multiplex PCR. The sample includes approximately 220,000 clones, about 93% of them seen just once. V lost 6 bases to trimming and J lost 1 base, with 15 bases between them. Germline CDR1 reads MNHEY; CDR2 reads SMNVEV (reference sequence). The length of the CDR3 is 15 residues. With respect to this clone: Its specificity is not known.

This chain connects TRBV27 to TRBJ1-1; no clear D. The sequenced sample was peripheral blood, obtained on day 0 of MenACWY control vaccination. This receptor was identified in an adult in good health. CDR3 coding DNA: TGTGCCAGCAGAGCGCTCGGCGGCAGGAACACTGAAGCTTTCTTT. This sequence encodes CASRALGGRNTEAFF.